The 16 T cell receptor beta chains in this list originate from one sample, sequenced in a study of T cells in Graves' hyperthyroidism and ophthalmopathy. Template material for amplifying TCR beta CDR3 regions consisted of RNA transcripts. HTBI primers were employed in a first-round RT-PCR of the TCR CDR3. TCRdb fed the multiplex PCR reads into MiXCR, producing one record per CDR3 protein. The table records hundreds of thousands of distinct CDR3 sequences, just under 20% of them present only once. The sample comprised blood. All receptors derive from a man aged 40-55 years with Graves' ophthalmopathy.

Points on this clonotype: At one of its ends the junction is not consistent with the germline gene, which may arise from a read error. The chain carries TRBV27 and TRBJ2-3; D not resolved. Germline CDR1 and CDR2: MNHEY and SMNVEV (reference sequence). The CDR3 has 14 residues. The CDR3 DNA reads TGTGCCAGCAGTCTATCACTACCCACAGATACGCAGTATTTT. Encoded protein: CASSLSLPTDTQYF.

This clonotype was seen repeatedly, ten times or more. V usage is TRBV7-3 and J usage is TRBJ2-2; no clear D. V lost 2 bases, J lost 1 base, and 2 bases lay in between. Germline V gives CDR1 SGHTA, CDR2 FQGTGA. The CDR3 runs 13 residues. The CDR3 nucleotides read TGTGCCAGCAGCTTAGGGAACACCGGGGAGCTGTTTTTT. Translated: CASSLGNTGELFF.

This sequence joins TRBV20-1 and TRBJ2-5; TRBD1 matches 7 bases. The J segment lost 2 bases and the V segment lost 3 bases, leaving 6 bases of the junction unmatched. CDR1 and CDR2 (germline): DFQATT, SNEGSKA (reference sequence). This CDR3 is built from 14 residues. CDR3 in DNA: TGCAGTGCTAGTGCAGGCAGGGGGCAAGAGACCCAGTACTTC. Protein sequence: CSASAGRGQETQYF.

This clonotype was counted ten times or more. The J gene is TRBJ1-1, the V gene TRBV3-1; D ambiguous. V shed 4 bases and J shed 2 bases, with 11 bases lying between them. This CDR3 comprises 14 residues. CDR1 and CDR2 (germline): LGHDT, YNNKEL (reference sequence). CDR3 residues: CASSPRTDNTEAFF. CDR3 DNA: TGTGCCAGCAGCCCCCGGACGGATAACACTGAAGCTTTCTTT. Combining the CDR3 with reference TRBV3-1 and TRBJ1-1 gives the whole variable domain DTAVSQTPKYLVTQMGNDKSIKCEQNLGHDTMYWYKQDSKKFLKIMFSYNNKELIINETVPNRFSPKSPDKAHLNLHINSLELGDSAVYFCASSPRTDNTEAFFGQGTRLTVV.

The J gene is TRBJ2-5, the V gene TRBV30, with D possibly TRBD1 on 6 matching bases. Per germline, CDR1 GTSNPN and CDR2 SVGIG (reference sequence). CDR3 length equals 14 residues. The V end was cut by 4 bases, the J end by 2 bases, with 14 bases between. CDR3 amino acids: CAWNPGQLQETQYF. The CDR3 bases are TGTGCCTGGAACCCGGGACAACTACAAGAGACCCAGTACTTC.

The genes are TRBV30 and TRBJ2-1; D tentatively fits TRBD1 or TRBD2 (5 bases each). V was clipped by 5 bases and J by 7 bases, with 12 bases between them. The V gene's germline CDR1 is GTSNPN and CDR2 SVGIG (reference sequence). This CDR3 contains 12 residues. CDR3 sequence: CAWGDLVNEQFF. The CDR3 DNA follows: TGTGCCTGGGGGGACCTCGTGAATGAGCAGTTCTTC.

Ten or more counts support this clonotype. The chain carries TRBV12-3 or TRBV12-4 and TRBJ1-1, with D uncertain. The V end lost 5 bases, the J end lost 0 bases, and 13 bases lay between the germline ends. This CDR3 has 15 amino acids. In DNA form, the CDR3 reads TGTGCCAGCAGTACCCTAGGAGGGATGAACACTGAAGCTTTCTTT. This translates into CASSTLGGMNTEAFF.

There are a few counts of this clonotype. The V and J genes are TRBV6-1 and TRBJ2-2; 9 bases map to TRBD1. Unmatched junction bases numbered 9, after V lost 6 bases and J lost 4 bases. Germline CDR1 and CDR2: MNHNS and SASEGT. The CDR3 runs to 16 residues. The CDR3 sequence: CASRHPGTGTTGELFF. In DNA form, the CDR3 reads TGTGCCAGCAGGCATCCCGGGACAGGGACCACCGGGGAGCTGTTTTTT.

The table lists this clonotype with a few counts. This chain uses TRBV20-1 with TRBJ1-2, with a tentative D call TRBD1 (5 bases). CDR1 DFQATT and CDR2 SNEGSKA come from the germline V gene (reference sequence). The ends were cut back, 4 bases at V and 6 bases at J, with 12 bases in the middle. The CDR3 covers 12 residues. The CDR3: CSATTGFDGYTF. The CDR3 DNA is TGCAGTGCTACTACAGGTTTCGATGGCTACACCTTC.

This clonotype was detected a few times. The chain couples TRBV5-1 to TRBJ1-1, with TRBD1 as a possible D gene (5 bases). V was trimmed by 4 bases and J by 4 bases, leaving 20 bases between them. The CDR3 covers 16 residues. Germline values: CDR1 SGHRS, CDR2 YFSETQ. The CDR3 spells CASSPRPDSPLTEAFF. In DNA, the CDR3 is TGCGCCAGCAGCCCTCGCCCCGACAGCCCCCTCACTGAAGCTTTCTTT. Supplemented by reference TRBV5-1 and TRBJ1-1, the full variable domain reads KAGVTQTPRYLIKTRGQQVTLSCSPISGHRSVSWYQQTPGQGLQFLFEYFSETQRNKGNFPGRFSGRQFSNSRSEMNVSTLELGDSALYLCASSPRPDSPLTEAFFGQGTRLTVV.

The V and J genes are TRBV5-1 and TRBJ2-7; D remains unclear. Germline CDR1 reads SGHRS; CDR2 reads YFSETQ. The V and J ends lost 0 bases and 2 bases respectively, with 9 bases between them. The CDR3 runs 14 residues. CDR3 sequence reads: CASSLAAGAYEQYF. The CDR3 coding sequence is TGCGCCAGCAGCTTGGCGGCCGGAGCCTACGAGCAGTACTTC.

This clonotype was observed a handful of times. The V call is TRBV30, the J call TRBJ2-1; 16 bases are shared with TRBD2. CDR3 length: 15 residues. V shed 1 base, J shed 14 bases, and the junction held 8 bases outside the gene matches. Looked up from germline, CDR1 is GTSNPN and CDR2 is SVGIG (reference sequence). The CDR3 loop is CAWSDPGLAGGSEFF. The DNA of the CDR3 is TGTGCCTGGAGTGACCCGGGACTAGCGGGAGGGAGCGAGTTCTTC.

This clonotype was counted a few times. The J gene is TRBJ2-1, the V gene TRBV3-1; either TRBD1 or TRBD2 may fit D (5 bases each). The ends were cut back, 0 bases at V and 9 bases at J, with 12 bases in the middle. Germline lookup yields CDR1 LGHDT and CDR2 YNNKEL (reference sequence). There are 14 residues in the CDR3. The CDR3 here is CASSQEGESLEQFF. CDR3 DNA sequence: TGTGCCAGCAGCCAAGAAGGGGAGTCGCTTGAGCAGTTCTTC.

This chain uses TRBV5-6 with TRBJ1-2; no clear D gene. V lost 0 bases and J 7 bases, leaving 16 bases between the germline ends. Germline V gene sequence: CDR1 SGHDT, CDR2 YYEEEE. There are 15 residues in the CDR3. The CDR3 region is CASSLEETRAAGYTF. The CDR3 nucleotides are TGTGCCAGCAGCTTGGAGGAGACGCGGGCTGCTGGCTACACCTTC.

The gene calls are TRBV7-8 and TRBJ2-1; tentatively, D is TRBD1 or TRBD2 (5 bases each). The CDR3 is 14 residues long. Between the trimmed V and J ends, which lost 4 bases and 8 bases, there was a span of 15 bases. The germline gives CDR1 SGHVS, CDR2 FQNEAQ. The CDR3 here is CASSSPGTGYEQFF. The CDR3 bases are TGTGCCAGCAGCTCTCCCGGGACGGGGTATGAGCAGTTCTTC.

V usage is TRBV6-1 and J usage is TRBJ1-2, with D possibly being TRBD1 (5 bases). The V end lost 7 bases, the J end lost 4 bases, and 10 bases lay between the germline ends. Looked up from germline, CDR1 is MNHNS and CDR2 is SASEGT. This CDR3 has 12 amino acids. This CDR3 is CASIDRVYGYTF. In nucleotides, the CDR3 is TGTGCCAGCATTGACAGAGTCTATGGCTACACCTTC.